The sequence of this T cell receptor beta chain was determined in a study of OX40 agonist ivuxolimab in advanced cancers. Turning to the study itself: Ivuxolimab was delivered to patients intravenously every 2 weeks at doses spanning 0.01 to 10 mg/kg. Participants averaged 60 years of age (range about 23 to 80) and were approximately 81% male.

Comment on this clone: The antigen is unknown.

The protocol was immunoSEQ multiplex PCR, while the TCRdb copy is restricted to in-frame clones and leaves out a portion. Among roughly 63,000 clones, 89% were seen once, and the ten largest hold over 9%. Broader study findings: Clones of CD4+ and CD8+ blood T cells grew by week 6 at doses of 0.1 to 3.0 mg/kg. CD8+ T cells showed, on average, more clonal expansion than CD4+ cells.

The sequence was obtained from an adult with an advanced solid tumor such as melanoma, head and neck, liver or kidney cancer. This sample comprised CD4+ or CD8+ T cells sorted from blood, obtained in a trial of the OX40 agonist ivuxolimab.

The CDR3 is CASSVGVVSEAFF. CDR3 nucleotide sequence: TGTGCCAGCAGCGTAGGAGTAGTCTCTGAAGCTTTCTTT. The rearrangement uses TRBV9 and TRBJ1-1; D is unclear. Germline CDR1 and CDR2: SGDLS and YYNGEE. The V end was cut by 0 bases, the J end by 6 bases, with 9 bases between. This CDR3 comprises 13 residues.